These 11 T cell receptor beta chains were sequenced from one sample in a study of T cells in women clearing cervical HPV infection. Only in-frame clones appear in the TCRdb table, and some are missing; sequencing was by immunoSEQ multiplex PCR. This sample's table has about 36,000 clones. What was sequenced was blood buffy coat. The receptors come from a woman between 18 and 70 years old with a cervical HPV16 infection that either progressed to CIN3+ or cleared (not recorded which).

About this clone: The read ends 3 residues shy of where the CDR3 ends; the end is completed using the germline J gene. This chain connects TRBV30 to TRBJ1-1; D is perhaps TRBD1 (5 bases). The V end was cut by 5 bases, the J end by 4 bases, with 23 bases between. CDR3 size: 16 residues. The germline V gene has CDR1 GTSNPN and CDR2 SVGIG (reference sequence). CDR3 amino acids: CAWAAPPGGGSTEAFF. Incomplete CDR3 DNA: TGTGCCTGGGCCGCTCCACCTGGGGGGGGGAGCACTGAA.

Concerning this clone: Read sequence stops 3 residues before the CDR3 end, and the germline J gene provides the missing end. The chain couples TRBV15 to TRBJ2-3; TRBD1 matches at 9 bases. Germline CDR1 LNHNV, CDR2 YYDKDF (reference sequence). CDR3 length: 16 residues. With V trimmed by 3 bases and J by 4 bases, 8 bases remained unmatched. Partial CDR3 DNA: TGTGCCACCAGCAGTGGGGACAGGGTACCCGCAGATACG. Protein: CATSSGDRVPADT. The complete CDR3 sequence is CATSSGDRVPADTQYF.

To note about this clone: Read data end 3 residues before the CDR3 end; the end is taken from the germline J gene. This chain joins TRBV5-4 and TRBJ2-3; 7 bases align to TRBD2. This CDR3 has 15 amino acids. Losses at the gene ends were 1 base for V and 1 base for J; bases not matched to a gene: 3. Per germline, CDR1 SGHNT and CDR2 YYREEE (reference sequence). CDR3 in amino acids: CASSLTAGGTDTQYF. The DNA read from the CDR3 is TGTGCCAGCAGCTTGACGGCGGGGGGCACAGATACG.

On this clone: The CDR3 end falls 3 residues outside the read, so it is completed with the germline J gene. This chain uses TRBV2 with TRBJ1-1; the match to TRBD1 covers 11 bases. The CDR3 runs 14 residues. Germline V gene sequence: CDR1 SNHLY, CDR2 FYNNEI. V dropped 3 bases and J dropped 5; count of bases not matched to a gene: 2. The CDR3 loop reads CASSDGTGGTEAFF. The sequenced CDR3 bases are TGTGCCAGCAGTGATGGGACAGGGGGGACTGAA.

Regarding this clone: The read terminates 3 residues before the CDR3 end, so the remaining end is supplied by the germline J gene. V and J are TRBV7-2 and TRBJ1-2; 10 nucleotides align to TRBD1. Unmatched junction bases numbered 5, after V lost 0 bases and J lost 4 bases. The CDR3 is made up of 16 amino acids. CDR1 and CDR2 (germline): SGHTA, FQGNSA. The CDR3 sequence: CASSLAGTGAVYGYTF. CDR3 DNA, as far as it was read: TGTGCCAGCAGCTTAGCAGGGACAGGGGCCGTCTATGGC.

As regards this clone: The read stops 3 residues short of the end of the CDR3; the missing end is completed from the germline J gene. The rearrangement joins TRBV18 to TRBJ2-7; TRBD1 matches 7 bases. This CDR3 is 15 amino acids long. Germline CDR1 KGHSH, CDR2 LQKENI. The trim removed 2 bases at V and 5 bases at J, leaving 9 bases unmatched. The covered CDR3 bases are TGTGCCAGCTCACCAGGGGACAGTAATCCCCACGAG. Translating gives CASSPGDSNPHE. The full CDR3 is CASSPGDSNPHEQYF. The whole variable domain, remainder taken from reference TRBV18 and TRBJ2-7, is NAGVMQNPRHLVRRRGQEARLRCSPMKGHSHVYWYRQLPEEGLKFMVYLQKENIIDESGMPKERFSAEFPKEGPSILRIQQVVRGDSAAYFCASSPGDSNPHEQYFGPGTRLTVT.

Details on this clone: An end of the junction differs from the germline gene, which may be a read error. With the read ending 3 residues before the CDR3 end, the germline J gene is used to fill in that end. The chain links TRBV20-1 to TRBJ1-2, with no clear D. CDR3 length: 13 residues. Germline V gene data show CDR1 as DFQATT and CDR2 as SNEGSKA (reference sequence). The CDR3 protein is CSARGGVDYGYTF. CDR3 DNA, as far as it was read: TGCAGTGCCAGAGGCGGGGTGGACTATGGC.

With respect to this clone: The CDR3 end falls 3 residues outside the read, so it is completed with the germline J gene. V gene TRBV19 combines with J gene TRBJ1-2; D possibly corresponds to TRBD1 (6 bases). The V gene's germline CDR1 is LNHDA and CDR2 SQIVND (reference sequence). The CDR3 is made up of 15 amino acids. The ends were cut back, 1 base at V and 2 bases at J, with 11 bases in the middle. CDR3 bases read: TGTGCCAGTAGTATAGGGTCGGGACAAAACTATGGC. Translating gives CASSIGSGQNYG. Given in full, the CDR3 is CASSIGSGQNYGYTF.

For this clone: Read data end 3 residues before the CDR3 end; the end is taken from the germline J gene. The chain uses TRBV5-1 and TRBJ1-1, with D unclear. The CDR3 sequence is 14 residues long. V was cut by 4 bases and J by 4 bases, with 14 bases left in between. The germline V gene encodes CDR1 SGHRS and CDR2 YFSETQ. The CDR3 bases that were read are TGCGCCAGCAGCCCCACTATCCGCTCCACTGAA. This translates into CASSPTIRSTE. The CDR3 reads in full as CASSPTIRSTEAFF.

Worth noting for this clone: The read stops 3 residues short of the end of the CDR3; the missing end is completed from the germline J gene. This chain joins TRBV19 and TRBJ2-2; D is perhaps TRBD1 (5 bases). The CDR3 is 16 amino acids. Trimming took 3 bases from V and 0 from J, leaving 11 bases between them. Germline lookup yields CDR1 LNHDA and CDR2 SQIVND (reference sequence). The CDR3 DNA, read in part, is TGTGCCAGTAGTATCCTACAGGTGCCGAACACCGGGGAG. Its protein product is CASSILQVPNTGE. The entire CDR3 reads CASSILQVPNTGELFF.

Details on this clone: The CDR3 is cut off 3 residues early in the read; its end comes from the germline J gene. V and J are TRBV19 and TRBJ1-2; possible D gene TRBD1, 5 bases. This CDR3 has 17 residues. Germline V lookup: CDR1 LNHDA, CDR2 SQIVND (reference sequence). The CDR3 DNA, read in part, is TGTGCCTCCAGGACGAGGGGTGGTAGCGGGGCAAACAATGAC. Amino acids: CASRTRGGSGANND. The whole CDR3 sequence reads CASRTRGGSGANNDYTF.